This T cell receptor beta chain was sequenced during a study of identifying expanded T cells in peripheral blood. This CDR3 contains 14 residues. CDR1 is MGHRA, CDR2 YSYEKL, per germline. Trimming shortened V by 6 bases and J by 1 base, and 9 bases separated the two germline ends. During the collection period, no donor immune events like infections were recorded. Findings and caveats of the study: About 1.2 clones differed between technical replicates, versus about 15 and 19 over time. Variance in clone template counts between approximately two-week samples significantly increased with total template count across all healthy donors.

Turning to this clone: Its specificity is not known.

Data came from immunoSEQ multiplex PCR; TCRdb stores just in-frame clones and leaves some out. The sample consists of 90,000 to 100,000 clones, approximately 86% of them appearing once. The chain is built from TRBV4-1 and TRBJ2-2; D not resolved. Sequenced: blood. The TCR sequence derives from a person aged 18-69 years in good health. The CDR3 DNA is TGCGCCAGCAGTCGGACGGTGAACACCGGGGAGCTGTTTTTT. This encodes CASSRTVNTGELFF.